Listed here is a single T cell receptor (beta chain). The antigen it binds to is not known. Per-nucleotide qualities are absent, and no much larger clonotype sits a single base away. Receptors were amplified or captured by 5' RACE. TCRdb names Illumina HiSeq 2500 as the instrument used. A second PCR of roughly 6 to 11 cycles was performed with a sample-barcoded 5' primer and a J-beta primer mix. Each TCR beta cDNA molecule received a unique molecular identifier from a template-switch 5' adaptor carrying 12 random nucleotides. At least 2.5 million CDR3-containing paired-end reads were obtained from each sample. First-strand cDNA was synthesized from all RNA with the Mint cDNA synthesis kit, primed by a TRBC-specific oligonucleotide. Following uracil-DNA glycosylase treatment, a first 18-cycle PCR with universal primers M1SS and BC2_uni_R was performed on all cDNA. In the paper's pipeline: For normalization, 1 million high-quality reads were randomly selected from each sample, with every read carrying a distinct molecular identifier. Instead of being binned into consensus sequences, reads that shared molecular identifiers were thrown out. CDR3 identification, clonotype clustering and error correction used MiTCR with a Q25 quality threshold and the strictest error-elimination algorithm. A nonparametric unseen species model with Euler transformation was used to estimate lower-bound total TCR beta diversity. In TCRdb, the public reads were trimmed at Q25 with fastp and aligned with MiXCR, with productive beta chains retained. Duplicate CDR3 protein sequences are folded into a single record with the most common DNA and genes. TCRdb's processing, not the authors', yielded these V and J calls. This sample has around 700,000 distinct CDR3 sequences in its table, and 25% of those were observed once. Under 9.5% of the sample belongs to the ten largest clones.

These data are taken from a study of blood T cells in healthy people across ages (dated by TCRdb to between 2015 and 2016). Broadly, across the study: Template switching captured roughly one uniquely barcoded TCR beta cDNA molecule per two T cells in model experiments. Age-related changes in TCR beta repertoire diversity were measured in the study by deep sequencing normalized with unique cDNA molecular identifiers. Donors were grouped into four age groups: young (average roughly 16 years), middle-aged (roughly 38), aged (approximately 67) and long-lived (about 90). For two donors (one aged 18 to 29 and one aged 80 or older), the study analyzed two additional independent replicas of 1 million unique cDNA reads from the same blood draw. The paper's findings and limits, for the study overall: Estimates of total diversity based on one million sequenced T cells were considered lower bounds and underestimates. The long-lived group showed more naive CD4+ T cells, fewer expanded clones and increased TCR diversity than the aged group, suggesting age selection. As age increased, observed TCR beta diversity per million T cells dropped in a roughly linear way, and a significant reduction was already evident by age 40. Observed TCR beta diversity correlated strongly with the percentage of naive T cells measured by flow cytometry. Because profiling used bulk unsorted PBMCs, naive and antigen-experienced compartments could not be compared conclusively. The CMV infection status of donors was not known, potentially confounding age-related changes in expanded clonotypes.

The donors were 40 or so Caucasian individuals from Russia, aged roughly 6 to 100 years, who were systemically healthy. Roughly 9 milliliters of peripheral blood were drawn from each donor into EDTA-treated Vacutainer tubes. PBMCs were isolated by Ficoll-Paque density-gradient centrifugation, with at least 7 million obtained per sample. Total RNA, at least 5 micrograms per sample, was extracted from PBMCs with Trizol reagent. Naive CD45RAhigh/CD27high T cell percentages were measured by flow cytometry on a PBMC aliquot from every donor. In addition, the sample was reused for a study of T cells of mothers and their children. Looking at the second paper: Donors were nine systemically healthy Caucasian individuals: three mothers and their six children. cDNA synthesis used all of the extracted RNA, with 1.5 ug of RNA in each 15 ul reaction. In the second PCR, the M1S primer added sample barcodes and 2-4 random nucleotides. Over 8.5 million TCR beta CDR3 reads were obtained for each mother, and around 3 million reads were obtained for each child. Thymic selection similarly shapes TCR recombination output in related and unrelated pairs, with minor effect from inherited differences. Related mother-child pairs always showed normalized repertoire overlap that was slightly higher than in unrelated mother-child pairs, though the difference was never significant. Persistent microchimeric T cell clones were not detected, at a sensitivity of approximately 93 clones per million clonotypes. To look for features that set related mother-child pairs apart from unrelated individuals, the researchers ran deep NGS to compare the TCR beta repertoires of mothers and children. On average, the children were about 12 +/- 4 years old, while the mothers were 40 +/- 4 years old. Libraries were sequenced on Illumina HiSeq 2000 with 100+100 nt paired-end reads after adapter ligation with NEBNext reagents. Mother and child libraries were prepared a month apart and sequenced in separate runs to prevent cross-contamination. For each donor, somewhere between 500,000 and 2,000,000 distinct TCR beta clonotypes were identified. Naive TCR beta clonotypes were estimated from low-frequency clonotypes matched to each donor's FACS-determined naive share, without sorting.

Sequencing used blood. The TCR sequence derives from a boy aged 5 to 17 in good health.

CDR3 loop: CASINNFGGGNTIYF. The DNA sequence is given as TGTGCCAGCATTAACAACTTCGGAGGTGGAAACACCATATATTTT. Recombination linked TRBV6-1 to TRBJ1-3, with the D gene not confidently named. V is pared back by 7 bases and J by 3 bases, with 16 bases lying between the germline termini. The germline V gene supplies CDR1 MNHNS and CDR2 SASEGT. Counted from cysteine to phenylalanine, this CDR3 has 15 amino acids. Kept here is only the CDR3 DNA, which spans 45 bases and is read in frame from base 1.